This T cell receptor beta chain was profiled in a study of cytomegalovirus exposure and HLA in healthy donors. Germline values: CDR1 MNHEY, CDR2 SMNVEV (reference sequence). The CDR3 runs 17 residues. V dropped 3 bases and J dropped 0 bases, with 12 bases sitting between them. Study results and limitations: In a later analysis, TCR beta V- and J-gene trimming showed a link to a missense DCLRE1C variant. Excluded were some V segments that proved indistinguishable, including TRBV6-2 and TRBV6-3. TCR beta V segments were, for the most part, productive about 87% or about 30% of the time in an earlier analysis. An Asian-associated ancestry cluster reportedly showed fewer N-insertions than the approximately 660-donor mean in a later analysis.

The PCR used 60 Vbeta and 13 Jbeta primers. Generated by immunoSEQ multiplex PCR, the TCRdb table keeps only in-frame clones and is missing some. The sample has more than 150,000 clones, about 81% seen once. About this clone: The antigen remains unidentified.

The sample comprised PBMCs. The chain has TRBV27 and TRBJ2-6; the D is unclear. The receptor was derived from a woman aged 25 to 45 in good health and CMV-seronegative. The CDR3 nucleotides read TGTGCCAGCAGTTTTTTCCGGGTGGGCTCTGGGGCCAACGTCCTGACTTTC. This sequence encodes CASSFFRVGSGANVLTF.